The subject of this entry is one T cell receptor beta chain. Its antigen remains unidentified. Nothing much larger sits one base from this clone, and base qualities are not available. This entry is derived from a study of blood T cell repertoires in COVID-19 (dated by TCRdb to about 2020). About the investigation overall: Samples from collaborators originated in the United States, Italy and Spain and spanned both the acute and convalescent phases of COVID-19. A de-identified subject ID, COVID-19 status, age in years and sex were almost always included in the sample metadata. A freely available public database, intended as a resource for researchers studying the immune response to SARS-CoV-2, is where the repertoires were released. Samples were obtained from the ongoing ImmuneRACE study (first 160 participants) and from 1,000 to 1,500 subjects provided by 6 global collaborators. The dataset comprised deeply sampled blood TCRbeta repertoires from subjects exposed to, actively infected with, or recovered from COVID-19. The prospective study material was composed of cDNA or gDNA derived from T cells, B-cell-depleted T cells, or PBMCs. Where available, HLA class I and class II types were obtained from metadata supplied by the sample provider rather than from assay-based typing. The study at large found these results: The amount of clinical and demographic metadata varied by source and participant and was provided uncurated.

TCRbeta CDR3 regions were amplified from genomic DNA using the immunoSEQ Assay, a bias-controlled multiplex PCR. As for the original processing: The number of nucleated cells in each sample was estimated from the amplification of reference gene primers within the assay. Sequence reads were collapsed and filtered to measure the absolute abundance of every unique TCRbeta CDR3 rearrangement. Productive Simpson clonality was computed per sample as the square root of Simpson's diversity index over productive rearrangements. Here the immuneACCESS table is served through TCRdb, limited to in-frame sequences with V and J called. Missing clones are a known gap in these copies; in checked studies unresolved V genes cover under half, and the rest lacks a known reason. From that table come the V and J calls and clone size; the DNA was used to work out D and trimming. Counted in this sample were under 80,000 clones; roughly 90% of them appeared once. About a sixth of the sample is in the top ten clones.

The CDR3 measures 13 amino acids from cysteine to phenylalanine. Only the CDR3 DNA stays, 39 bases, in frame from base 1. Relative to germline, V is 6 bases shorter and J is 0 bases shorter, with 8 bases between their ends. The germline V gene provides CDR1 SNHLY and CDR2 FYNNEI. Whole blood was collected in K2EDTA tubes by collaborating institutions according to the institutions' own protocols. Collaborator samples were shipped for TCRbeta analysis as frozen whole blood, isolated PBMCs, or DNA extracted from either sample type. The chain uses TRBV2 and TRBJ1-1, and the D gene may be TRBD1, 5 bases matching. Material for sequencing was peripheral blood. The TCR sequence derives from a man older than 75 in a cohort sampled during active COVID-19. The nucleotide sequence reads TGTGCCAGCAGCAAGACAGTGAACACTGAAGCTTTCTTT. Its coded protein is CASSKTVNTEAFF. With the portions outside the CDR3 filled from the reference TRBV2 and TRBJ1-1 genes, the complete variable region becomes EPEVTQTPSHQVTQMGQEVILRCVPISNHLYFYWYRQILGQKVEFLVSFYNNEISEKSEIFDDQFSVERPDGSNFTLKIRSTKLEDSAMYFCASSKTVNTEAFFGQGTRLTVV.